The 25 T cell receptor beta chains below come from one sample, sequenced in a study of persistence of HIV-infected CD4 T cells. Cells were stimulated with overlapping HIV-1 Gag 15-mer peptides. CD4+ T cells upregulating both CD40 ligand and CD69 were sorted as responding cells. Sequencing used immunoSEQ version 4 in survey mode. Sequenced by immunoSEQ multiplex PCR; TCRdb stores in-frame clones only, minus some. The sample records around 32,000 clones, roughly three quarters being singletons. Their antigens remain unidentified. The material sequenced was CD4+ T cells sorted from PBMCs after approximately 18-hour stimulation, taken from a patient who received antiretroviral therapy. The receptor set was obtained from an adult man with HIV who was CMV-seropositive.

This chain connects TRBV9 to TRBJ1-3, with a tentative D call TRBD1 (6 bases). The CDR3 extends over 15 amino acids. The germline V and J ends were trimmed by 1 base and 0 bases, with 8 bases remaining between them. Germline CDR1 and CDR2: SGDLS and YYNGEE. DNA for the CDR3: TGTGCCAGCAGCGTACAGGGGCTCTCTGGAAACACCATATATTTT. Translation gives CASSVQGLSGNTIYF. Full variable domain (missing parts from reference TRBV9 and TRBJ1-3): DSGVTQTPKHLITATGQRVTLRCSPRSGDLSVYWYQQSLDQGLQFLIQYYNGEERAKGNILERFSAQQFPDLHSELNLSSLELGDSALYFCASSVQGLSGNTIYFGEGSWLTVV.

This clone has a handful of counts. V is TRBV2 and J is TRBJ1-5; D not resolved. CDR1 is SNHLY and CDR2 is FYNNEI in the germline V gene. This CDR3 has 15 amino acids. V lost 6 bases and J lost 2, with 14 bases in between. CDR3 in DNA: TGTGCCAGCAGAGAAACCCTCGGGGGCAATCAGCCCCAGCATTTT. Translated: CASRETLGGNQPQHF.

The chain uses TRBV24-1 and TRBJ1-2, with D unclear. Trimming removed 7 bases from V and 4 bases from J, with 12 bases in between. From germline, CDR1 is KGHDR and CDR2 SFDVKD. This CDR3 has 13 amino acids. CDR3 nucleotide sequence: TGTGCCACCAGCCCGCAGGCCAGCTATGGCTACACCTTC. Its translation: CATSPQASYGYTF.

This clone was found a few times. Other DNA sequences in the sample encode the same CDR3. The rearrangement uses TRBV9 and TRBJ2-2; 7 bases align to TRBD1. The CDR3 is 15 residues long. Germline assignment: CDR1 SGDLS and CDR2 YYNGEE. V was clipped by 0 bases and J by 4 bases; unmatched bases: 3. CDR3 nucleotide sequence: TGTGCCAGCAGCGTAGAGGCAGGGGGCACCGGGGAGCTGTTTTTT. Translated: CASSVEAGGTGELFF.

The chain links TRBV7-2 to TRBJ1-1; D gene unclear. The V gene lost 5 bases and the J gene lost 3 bases, with 10 bases spanning the gap. The CDR3 totals 13 residues. The V gene's germline CDR1 is SGHTA and CDR2 FQGNSA. The CDR3, as DNA: TGTGCCAGCAGCCCCCAGAGGTACACTGAAGCTTTCTTT. Translating it yields CASSPQRYTEAFF.

The J gene is TRBJ1-5, the V gene TRBV27; possibly TRBD1 for D (5 bases). The germline V gene encodes CDR1 MNHEY and CDR2 SMNVEV (reference sequence). The germline V and J ends were trimmed by 4 bases and 6 bases, with 25 bases remaining between them. This CDR3 has 18 residues. In DNA form, the CDR3 reads TGTGCCAGCAGTTCCTCCGGGACCCAGATGGCCTATCTTCAGCCCCAGCATTTT. Amino acid sequence: CASSSSGTQMAYLQPQHF.

The chain uses TRBV24-1 and TRBJ2-3; 8 bases align to TRBD1. The germline gives CDR1 KGHDR, CDR2 SFDVKD. V shed 3 bases and J 5 bases; nucleotides not matched to a gene: 6. The CDR3 covers 15 residues. The CDR3 DNA sequence: TGTGCCACCAGTGATATTGGGACAGGACGAGATACGCAGTATTTT. Its translation is CATSDIGTGRDTQYF.

The CDR3 DNA sequence: TGTGCCAGCAGTCCCTTCATCAGGGGGCGCATCTATGGCTACACCTTC. It encodes CASSPFIRGRIYGYTF. The genes are TRBV3-1 (or the pseudogene TRBV3-2) and TRBJ1-2; 8 bases map to TRBD1. This CDR3 has 16 residues. Per the germline V gene, CDR1 is LGHDT and CDR2 is YNNKEL (reference sequence). Germline trimming cut 6 bases from V and 4 bases from J; bases unmatched to any gene: 13.

The rearrangement uses TRBV6-5 and TRBJ1-5; D is perhaps TRBD1 (5 bases). CDR1 is MNHEY, CDR2 SVGAGI, per germline. The germline V and J ends were trimmed by 6 bases and 4 bases, with 13 bases remaining between them. The CDR3 contains 14 residues. This chain's CDR3 is CASSRDPKNQPQHF. The CDR3 DNA follows: TGTGCCAGCAGCCGGGACCCTAAAAATCAGCCCCAGCATTTT.

This clone was seen once. The genes are TRBV30 and TRBJ1-5; D might be TRBD1 (6 bases). This CDR3 comprises 14 residues. The germline gives CDR1 GTSNPN, CDR2 SVGIG (reference sequence). The CDR3, as DNA: TGTGCTTTTTCGTCGGGGGGCGCGGGTCAGCCCCAGCATTTT. Its protein product is CAFSSGGAGQPQHF.

CDR3 amino acids: CASSLVPGSYEQYF. DNA of the CDR3: TGTGCCAGCAGCTTAGTACCGGGGTCCTACGAGCAGTACTTC. The chain employs TRBV7-9 and TRBJ2-7, with a tentative D call TRBD2 (5 bases). The germline gives CDR1 SEHNR, CDR2 FQNEAQ (reference sequence). V lost 1 base, J lost 1 base, and 8 bases lay in between. The CDR3 totals 14 residues.

The genes are TRBV5-1 and TRBJ2-7; 11 nucleotides match TRBD1. The CDR3 consists of 16 residues. Germline loops: CDR1 SGHRS, CDR2 YFSETQ. V lost 2 bases to trimming and J lost 2 bases; unmatched junction nucleotides: 6. The CDR3 sequence: CASSLGQGQGAYEQYF. The DNA for the CDR3 is TGCGCCAGCAGCTTAGGGCAGGGACAGGGGGCCTACGAGCAGTACTTC.

This clone counts as medium-sized. This rearrangement joins TRBV7-3 to TRBJ1-5; no firm D call. CDR1 is SGHTA and CDR2 is FQGTGA in the germline V gene. The CDR3 totals 13 residues. Trimming left V 4 bases short and J 4 bases short, with 8 bases between. CDR3 protein: CASSSGPNQPQHF. In DNA, the CDR3 is TGTGCCAGCAGCTCAGGTCCGAATCAGCCCCAGCATTTT.

This clone showed up just a few times. The CDR3 is CAISEVRGTPYNEQFF. Here the CDR3 DNA reads TGTGCCATCAGTGAGGTCAGGGGGACCCCCTACAATGAGCAGTTCTTC. This chain uses TRBV10-3 with TRBJ2-1; 7 positions match TRBD1. With 2 bases clipped from V and 2 bases from J, the junction kept 6 bases outside the gene matches. Germline V gene sequence: CDR1 ENHRY, CDR2 SYGVKD. This CDR3 spans 16 amino acids.

The chain uses TRBV9 and TRBJ2-6, with D perhaps being TRBD1 or TRBD2 (5 bases each). V was pared by 2 bases and J by 11 bases, with 17 bases between. The length of the CDR3 is 15 residues. The germline gives CDR1 SGDLS, CDR2 YYNGEE. The CDR3 sequence is CASSVTGTGVDVLTF. The CDR3 nucleotides are TGTGCCAGCAGCGTTACCGGGACCGGGGTAGACGTCCTGACTTTC.

The chain employs TRBV2 and TRBJ1-1, with a possible D match to TRBD1 (5 bases). The length of the CDR3 is 14 residues. Trimming shortened V by 4 bases and J by 0 bases, and 9 bases separated the two germline ends. Germline assignment: CDR1 SNHLY and CDR2 FYNNEI. DNA of the CDR3: TGTGCCAGCAGTGTAAGGGGAATGAACACTGAAGCTTTCTTT. It translates to CASSVRGMNTEAFF.

The chain is built from TRBV4-1 and TRBJ1-6; D remains ambiguous. This CDR3 spans 16 amino acids. Trimming cost V 0 bases and J 4 bases, with 10 bases left between them. Germline CDR1 and CDR2: MGHRA and YSYEKL. The CDR3: CASSQDKAGYNSPLHF. The CDR3 bases are TGCGCCAGCAGCCAAGATAAGGCAGGATATAATTCACCCCTCCACTTT.

The J gene is TRBJ1-4, the V gene TRBV27; D is uncertain. Trimming stripped 6 bases from V and 8 bases from J, with 13 bases between. Germline assignment: CDR1 MNHEY and CDR2 SMNVEV (reference sequence). The CDR3 is 13 residues long. The CDR3 nucleotides are TGTGCCAGCAGCGATGGGGAAAAAGAAAAACTGTTTTTT. Protein sequence: CASSDGEKEKLFF.

The chain uses TRBV5-4 and TRBJ2-1; 10 bases fit TRBD1. CDR3 length: 16 residues. The germline CDR1 and CDR2 sequences are SGHNT and YYREEE (reference sequence). Trimming took 2 bases from V and 12 from J; bases not matched to a gene: 14. This CDR3 is CASSLPPGQGPLGQFF. The CDR3 nucleotides read TGTGCCAGCAGCTTACCGCCGGGACAGGGGCCGCTGGGGCAGTTCTTC.

J is TRBJ2-7 and V is TRBV13, with D possibly being TRBD2 (5 bases). CDR3 length: 14 residues. Deletions cut 4 bases from V and 0 bases from J, with 10 bases between. CDR1 and CDR2 (germline): PRHDT, FYEKMQ (reference sequence). The CDR3 is CASSYRRASYEQYF. The CDR3 DNA sequence: TGTGCCAGCAGCTACCGGCGGGCCTCCTACGAGCAGTACTTC.

This chain connects TRBV9 to TRBJ2-2; 9 nucleotides match TRBD1. Germline V gene lookup returns CDR1 SGDLS and CDR2 YYNGEE. The CDR3 has 16 amino acids. V was clipped by 4 bases and J by 2 bases; unmatched bases: 6. The CDR3 region has the DNA TGTGCCAGCAGCCCCCACAGGGGGCGAAACACCGGGGAGCTGTTTTTT. The encoded protein is CASSPHRGRNTGELFF.

The V call is TRBV7-8, the J call TRBJ1-3; no reliable D call. Between the trimmed V and J ends, which lost 5 bases and 4 bases, there was a span of 18 bases. The CDR3 loop spans 16 amino acids. Germline CDR1 is SGHVS and CDR2 is FQNEAQ. The CDR3 nucleotides read TGTGCCAGCAGCCTTAGCGGGGTTTTCGGCGGAAACACCATATATTTT. Protein sequence: CASSLSGVFGGNTIYF.

The chain joins TRBV28 to TRBJ2-1; unclear D gene. The V gene lost 6 bases and the J gene lost 1 base, with 16 bases spanning the gap. In germline, CDR1 is MDHEN, CDR2 SYDVKM. The CDR3 extends over 16 amino acids. CDR3 residues: CASREVGELSYNEQFF. The CDR3, as DNA: TGTGCCAGCAGAGAGGTGGGTGAATTGTCCTACAATGAGCAGTTCTTC.

In this sample, this clone is medium-sized (0.01 to 0.1%). At one boundary the junction diverges from the germline segment, which might be a read error. The chain joins TRBV6-6 to TRBJ2-7; 10 bases match TRBD1. From germline, CDR1 is MNHNY and CDR2 SVGAGI (reference sequence). This CDR3 is built from 15 residues. The CDR3 sequence is CASSDSGTGAYEQYF. CDR3 nucleotide sequence: TGTGCCAGCAGTGACTCGGGGACAGGGGCCTACGAGCAGTACTTC.

The chain couples TRBV10-3 to TRBJ2-2; D is possibly TRBD2 (5 bases). The V gene lost 6 bases and the J gene lost 1 base, with 12 bases spanning the gap. Looked up from germline, CDR1 is ENHRY and CDR2 is SYGVKD. The CDR3 runs to 15 residues. The CDR3 DNA follows: TGTGCCATCAGATTACTAGACCAGAACACCGGGGAGCTGTTTTTT. Protein: CAIRLLDQNTGELFF.